A single TCR beta chain is shown here with its context. This clone was observed a few times. The antigen it binds to is not known. No per-base quality is available; no much larger clone lies one base away. This entry comes from a study of CD8+ T cells in alopecia areata (dated by TCRdb to the late 2010s). In the study overall: The study used high-throughput TCRbeta sequencing to examine T cell clonal expansion in alopecia areata, in both the C3H/HeJ mouse model and human patients. In humans, TCRbeta sequencing was performed on scalp tissue and on sorted CD4+ and CD8+ peripheral blood T cells from healthy controls and from patients with patchy or totalis/universalis alopecia areata. Scalp clonality was compared among normal scalp (n=4), patchy alopecia areata scalp (n=8), and alopecia totalis/universalis scalp (n=8). RNA was obtained with the PAXgene miRNA kit for fixed scalp, the miRNeasy kit for PBMCs, and the RNeasy kit for mouse skin. TCRbeta CDR3 regions were amplified by immunoSEQ multiplex PCR with 35 Vbeta forward and 13 Jbeta reverse primers. Paper-wide results and their limitations: Compared with normal scalp, lesional scalp, particularly in alopecia totalis/universalis, had higher clonality and more expanded CD8+ clones, which suggests antigenic drive. Unlike mouse skin, where gammadelta T cells dominate, normal human skin contains resident alphabeta T cells that get sequenced too, which complicates analysis of the scalp TCR repertoire. Shared TCR sequences between patients were less evident than in mice, which may be partly attributable to HLA diversity in the patient population.

PBMCs were separated by density centrifugation and stained for CD3, CD4 and CD8, after which CD4+ and CD8+ T cells were sorted on a FACSAria. Unaffected controls provided scalp biopsies and blood samples. The protocol used for the library was the immunoSEQ multiplex PCR assay. RNA was extracted from all samples and reverse transcribed into cDNA, which served as template for TCR sequencing. SuperScript III was used to make first-strand cDNA, primed with a 2:1 mix of oligo-dT and random hexamers. A synthetic immune receptor repertoire was used to gauge amplification bias, and whatever bias remained was removed computationally. Regarding the original processing steps: Raw reads were preprocessed to remove errors, and CDR3 was defined by IMGT conventions from the conserved cysteine to phenylalanine. To get clonality, Shannon entropy was normalized by log2 of the number of productive unique TCRs and the result was subtracted from 1. Whether each scalp clone was CD4 or CD8 was inferred by checking scalp TCRbeta sequences against the CD4 and CD8 repertoires from sorted blood. TCRdb provides this immuneACCESS table in a form limited to in-frame rearrangements. Some clones are lacking; in checked studies, under half of them reflect an unresolved V gene, and why the rest are absent is not known. That table furnishes V, J and clone size, whereas the DNA furnished D and trimming. The sample table shows 150,000 to 200,000 clones, and approximately 60% are seen once. Approximately 4.8% of the sample lies in the top ten.

Including the terminal cysteine and phenylalanine, the CDR3 comprises 12 residues. Only the CDR3 part of the read is kept: 36 bases, read in frame from the first base. For CDR1 and CDR2, the germline V gene (reference sequence) lists LNHNV and YYDKDF. Trimming removed 3 bases from V and 8 bases from J, leaving 9 bases between the germline ends. The sample consisted of CD4+ T cells sorted from blood. The TCR originated in a human donor in good health. The rearrangement joined TRBV15 to TRBJ2-3, with no D gene named confidently. The CDR3 sequence is CATSRDWGTQYF. The DNA sequence is as follows: TGTGCCACCAGCAGGGATTGGGGTACGCAGTATTTT. With the portions outside the CDR3 filled from the reference TRBV15 and TRBJ2-3 genes, the complete variable region becomes DAMVIQNPRYQVTQFGKPVTLSCSQTLNHNVMYWYQQKSSQAPKLLFHYYDKDFNNEADTPDNFQSRRPNTSFCFLDIRSPGLGDTAMYLCATSRDWGTQYFGPGTRLTVL.